This T cell receptor beta chain was recovered during a study of T cells in Graves' hyperthyroidism and ophthalmopathy. Study context: At the time of initial diagnosis and before any treatment, peripheral blood was collected.

This clonotype was seen many times. It was RNA transcripts that yielded the amplified TCR beta CDR3 regions. Carried out on the TCR CDR3, a first-round RT-PCR used the HTBI primer set. Via MiXCR, TCRdb re-called the multiplex PCR reads, giving one row per CDR3 protein. The profile shows under 350,000 distinct CDR3 sequences, more than 15% of them singletons. The TCR was taken from a woman in her fifties or sixties with Graves' ophthalmopathy. The sample was blood.

The CDR3 nucleotides read TGTGCCAGCAGTTCGGACAGGGTCTCCTACGAGCAGTACTTC. Its protein is CASSSDRVSYEQYF. This rearrangement joins TRBV12-3 or TRBV12-4 to TRBJ2-7; 8 nucleotides align to TRBD1. This CDR3 has 14 residues. After removal of 4 bases from V and 0 bases from J, the junction contained 2 bases not matched to a gene.